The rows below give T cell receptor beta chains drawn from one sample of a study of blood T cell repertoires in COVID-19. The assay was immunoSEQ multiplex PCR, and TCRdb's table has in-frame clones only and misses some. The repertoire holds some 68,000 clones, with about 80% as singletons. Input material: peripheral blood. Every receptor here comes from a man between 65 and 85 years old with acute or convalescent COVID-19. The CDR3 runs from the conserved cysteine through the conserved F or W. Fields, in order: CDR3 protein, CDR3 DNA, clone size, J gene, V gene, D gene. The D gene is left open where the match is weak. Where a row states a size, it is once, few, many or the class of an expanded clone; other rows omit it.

cdr3_aa: CASSMTSGNPDTQYF
cdr3_nt: TGTGCCAGTAGTATGACTAGCGGGAACCCAGATACGCAGTATTTT
clone_size: NA
j_call: TRBJ2-3
v_call: TRBV19
d_call: TRBD2

cdr3_aa: CASSFRVPTGELFF
cdr3_nt: TGTGCCAGCAGTTTCAGGGTTCCCACCGGGGAGCTGTTTTTT
clone_size: NA
j_call: TRBJ2-2
v_call: TRBV27
d_call: NA

cdr3_aa: CASSLRSGQGGGYTF
cdr3_nt: TGTGCCAGCAGCCTTAGATCGGGACAGGGGGGAGGCTACACCTTC
clone_size: NA
j_call: TRBJ1-2
v_call: TRBV3-1/TRBV3-2
d_call: TRBD1

cdr3_aa: CASSSLPRTEAFF
cdr3_nt: TGTGCCAGCAGTTCCCTCCCCAGAACTGAAGCTTTCTTT
clone_size: NA
j_call: TRBJ1-1
v_call: TRBV6-2/TRBV6-3
d_call: NA

cdr3_aa: CASSELAGEFTDTQYF
cdr3_nt: TGTGCCAGCAGTGAATTAGCGGGAGAGTTCACAGATACGCAGTATTTT
clone_size: NA
j_call: TRBJ2-3
v_call: TRBV6-1
d_call: TRBD2

cdr3_aa: CASSPGTGVRQPQHF
cdr3_nt: TGTGCCAGCAGCCCCGGGACAGGGGTACGGCAGCCCCAGCATTTT
clone_size: NA
j_call: TRBJ1-5
v_call: TRBV5-8
d_call: TRBD1

cdr3_aa: CASSIRQGNTGELFF
cdr3_nt: TGTGCCAGTAGTATTAGACAGGGGAACACCGGGGAGCTGTTTTTT
clone_size: NA
j_call: TRBJ2-2
v_call: TRBV19
d_call: TRBD1

cdr3_aa: CASSQSGTPGTEAFF
cdr3_nt: TGTGCCAGCAGCCAATCTGGGACACCGGGGACTGAAGCTTTCTTT
clone_size: NA
j_call: TRBJ1-1
v_call: TRBV16
d_call: NA

cdr3_aa: CASKEQGIGSGANVLTF
cdr3_nt: TGCGCCAGCAAGGAACAGGGGATCGGCTCTGGGGCCAACGTCCTGACTTTC
clone_size: NA
j_call: TRBJ2-6
v_call: TRBV5-1
d_call: TRBD1

cdr3_aa: CASSQEGQGQAYEQYF
cdr3_nt: TGCGCCAGCAGCCAAGAGGGACAGGGTCAAGCCTACGAGCAGTACTTC
clone_size: NA
j_call: TRBJ2-7
v_call: TRBV4-1
d_call: TRBD1

cdr3_aa: CASSTPQGAQYF
cdr3_nt: TGTGCCAGCAGCACGCCACAGGGGGCGCAGTACTTC
clone_size: NA
j_call: TRBJ2-7
v_call: TRBV11-1
d_call: TRBD1

cdr3_aa: CASSQGISEGKTQYF
cdr3_nt: TGCGCCAGCAGCCAAGGTATCAGCGAGGGAAAGACCCAGTACTTC
clone_size: NA
j_call: TRBJ2-5
v_call: TRBV4-3
d_call: NA

cdr3_aa: CASREREGVHEQYF
cdr3_nt: TGTGCCAGCAGGGAGCGGGAAGGGGTTCACGAGCAGTACTTC
clone_size: NA
j_call: TRBJ2-7
v_call: TRBV2
d_call: TRBD2

cdr3_aa: CASSLVQGATEAFF
cdr3_nt: TGTGCCAGCAGCTTAGTACAGGGGGCCACTGAAGCTTTCTTT
clone_size: NA
j_call: TRBJ1-1
v_call: TRBV7-2
d_call: TRBD1

cdr3_aa: CASSRDSYEQYF
cdr3_nt: TGTGCCAGCAGTAGAGACAGCTACGAGCAGTACTTC
clone_size: NA
j_call: TRBJ2-7
v_call: TRBV6-5
d_call: NA

cdr3_aa: CASSTTGTRTDTQYF
cdr3_nt: TGTGCCAGTAGTACGACAGGGACTCGCACAGATACGCAGTATTTT
clone_size: NA
j_call: TRBJ2-3
v_call: TRBV19
d_call: NA

cdr3_aa: CASRRQENTEAFF
cdr3_nt: TGTGCCAGCAGGAGACAGGAAAACACTGAAGCTTTCTTT
clone_size: NA
j_call: TRBJ1-1
v_call: TRBV9
d_call: NA

cdr3_aa: CASSPRGQVNTEAFF
cdr3_nt: TGTGCCAGTAGTCCGCGCGGACAAGTGAACACTGAAGCTTTCTTT
clone_size: NA
j_call: TRBJ1-1
v_call: TRBV19
d_call: NA

cdr3_aa: CASSQTRFGTGELFF
cdr3_nt: TGCGCCAGCAGCCAGACAAGGTTTGGCACCGGGGAGCTGTTTTTT
clone_size: few
j_call: TRBJ2-2
v_call: TRBV4-1
d_call: NA

cdr3_aa: CASSSGTGSSAQPQHF
cdr3_nt: TGTGCCAGCAGCTCCGGGACAGGGTCTTCCGCGCAGCCCCAGCATTTT
clone_size: NA
j_call: TRBJ1-5
v_call: TRBV5-6
d_call: TRBD1

cdr3_aa: CASSLVAGNYNEQFF
cdr3_nt: TGTGCCAGCAGCCTCGTAGCGGGCAATTACAATGAGCAGTTCTTC
clone_size: NA
j_call: TRBJ2-1
v_call: TRBV27
d_call: TRBD2

cdr3_aa: CATSSLAGGRAYEQYF
cdr3_nt: TGTGCCACCAGCAGTTTAGCGGGAGGTCGGGCCTACGAGCAGTACTTC
clone_size: NA
j_call: TRBJ2-7
v_call: TRBV15
d_call: TRBD2

cdr3_aa: CASSPSGTLYGYTF
cdr3_nt: TGTGCCAGCAGCCCCTCTGGGACACTCTATGGCTACACCTTC
clone_size: NA
j_call: TRBJ1-2
v_call: TRBV7-2
d_call: NA

cdr3_aa: CASGTSGYEQYF
cdr3_nt: TGTGCCAGTGGGACTAGCGGTTACGAGCAGTACTTC
clone_size: few
j_call: TRBJ2-7
v_call: TRBV19
d_call: TRBD2

cdr3_aa: CASSLDRATNEKLFF
cdr3_nt: TGTGCCAGCTCCCTTGACAGAGCAACTAATGAAAAACTGTTTTTT
clone_size: NA
j_call: TRBJ1-4
v_call: TRBV18
d_call: NA

cdr3_aa: CASGSSGRGNEQFF
cdr3_nt: TGTGCCAGCGGGTCTAGCGGACGGGGCAATGAGCAGTTCTTC
clone_size: NA
j_call: TRBJ2-1
v_call: TRBV6-5
d_call: TRBD2

cdr3_aa: CASSQVGGNEQFF
cdr3_nt: TGCGCCAGCAGCCAAGTGGGCGGGAATGAGCAGTTCTTC
clone_size: once
j_call: TRBJ2-1
v_call: TRBV4-3
d_call: NA

cdr3_aa: CASTQGGGQPSYEQYF
cdr3_nt: TGTGCCAGCACCCAAGGGGGGGGGCAACCCTCCTACGAGCAGTACTTC
clone_size: NA
j_call: TRBJ2-7
v_call: TRBV4-2
d_call: NA

cdr3_aa: CASSSSGGETEAFF
cdr3_nt: TGTGCCAGCAGCTCTTCAGGGGGAGAGACTGAAGCTTTCTTT
clone_size: NA
j_call: TRBJ1-1
v_call: TRBV7-9
d_call: TRBD1

cdr3_aa: CASSLTGQGVNEQFF
cdr3_nt: TGTGCCAGCAGCTTAACGGGACAGGGTGTGAATGAGCAGTTCTTC
clone_size: NA
j_call: TRBJ2-1
v_call: TRBV7-3
d_call: TRBD1

cdr3_aa: CAWRQTAYEQYF
cdr3_nt: TGTGCCTGGAGGCAAACAGCTTACGAGCAGTACTTC
clone_size: NA
j_call: TRBJ2-7
v_call: TRBV30
d_call: NA

cdr3_aa: CASSLARGSGETQYF
cdr3_nt: TGTGCCAGCAGCTTGGCGAGAGGGTCCGGAGAGACCCAGTACTTC
clone_size: NA
j_call: TRBJ2-5
v_call: TRBV5-8
d_call: NA

cdr3_aa: CSAKRGGRGNIQYF
cdr3_nt: TGCAGCGCCAAGCGGGGCGGGAGGGGAAACATTCAGTACTTC
clone_size: few
j_call: TRBJ2-4
v_call: TRBV29-1
d_call: TRBD2

cdr3_aa: CASSRGQGLTSNEQFF
cdr3_nt: TGCGCCAGCAGCCGTGGACAGGGGCTAACAAGTAATGAGCAGTTCTTC
clone_size: NA
j_call: TRBJ2-1
v_call: TRBV5-1
d_call: TRBD1

cdr3_aa: CASSLGQGFYGYTF
cdr3_nt: TGTGCCAGCAGCTTGGGACAGGGGTTCTATGGCTACACCTTC
clone_size: NA
j_call: TRBJ1-2
v_call: TRBV5-5
d_call: TRBD1

cdr3_aa: CSARRQGGGYTF
cdr3_nt: TGCAGCGCCAGAAGACAGGGTGGAGGCTACACCTTC
clone_size: few
j_call: TRBJ1-2
v_call: TRBV29-1
d_call: TRBD1

cdr3_aa: CASTDTRMSSGANVLTF
cdr3_nt: TGTGCCAGCACCGACACACGGATGAGCTCTGGGGCCAACGTCCTGACTTTC
clone_size: NA
j_call: TRBJ2-6
v_call: TRBV25-1
d_call: NA

cdr3_aa: CASTFQRQGNTGELFF
cdr3_nt: TGTGCCAGCACCTTTCAGAGACAGGGGAACACCGGGGAGCTGTTTTTT
clone_size: NA
j_call: TRBJ2-2
v_call: TRBV7-9
d_call: TRBD1

cdr3_aa: CASSAPGQRTYNEQFF
cdr3_nt: TGTGCCAGCAGCGCCCCGGGACAGAGGACCTACAATGAGCAGTTCTTC
clone_size: few
j_call: TRBJ2-1
v_call: TRBV9
d_call: TRBD1

cdr3_aa: CATSRWTDTQYF
cdr3_nt: TGTGCCACTTCGAGGTGGACAGATACGCAGTATTTT
clone_size: once
j_call: TRBJ2-3
v_call: TRBV25-1
d_call: NA

cdr3_aa: CASSPSGSDNEQFF
cdr3_nt: TGTGCCAGTAGTCCCAGCGGGAGCGACAATGAGCAGTTCTTC
clone_size: NA
j_call: TRBJ2-1
v_call: TRBV19
d_call: TRBD2

cdr3_aa: CASSPPAGVF
cdr3_nt: TGTGCCAGCAGCCCCCCGGCGGGGGTCTTT
clone_size: NA
j_call: TRBJ1-1
v_call: TRBV21-1
d_call: NA

cdr3_aa: CASSDSSHNEQFF
cdr3_nt: TGCGCCAGCAGTGATTCTAGTCACAATGAGCAGTTCTTC
clone_size: NA
j_call: TRBJ2-1
v_call: TRBV10-1
d_call: NA

cdr3_aa: CASSKRWRGGDNEQFF
cdr3_nt: TGTGCCAGCAGCAAAAGGTGGCGCGGGGGGGACAATGAGCAGTTCTTC
clone_size: NA
j_call: TRBJ2-1
v_call: TRBV7-2
d_call: TRBD2

cdr3_aa: CASRPYRTDPDLSF
cdr3_nt: TGTGCCAGCAGACCTTATCGGACAGATCCGGATCTTTCTTTT
clone_size: few
j_call: TRBJ1-1
v_call: TRBV7-2
d_call: NA

cdr3_aa: CASSQDYSNTGELFF
cdr3_nt: TGCGCCAGCAGTCAGGACTACTCGAACACCGGGGAGCTGTTTTTT
clone_size: NA
j_call: TRBJ2-2
v_call: TRBV10-1
d_call: NA

cdr3_aa: CASSLPGGDGAAFF
cdr3_nt: TGTGCCAGCAGTTTACCAGGGGGCGATGGAGCAGCTTTCTTT
clone_size: NA
j_call: TRBJ1-1
v_call: TRBV28
d_call: TRBD1

cdr3_aa: CASSPQVNTEAFF
cdr3_nt: TGTGCCAGTAGTCCACAGGTGAACACTGAAGCTTTCTTT
clone_size: NA
j_call: TRBJ1-1
v_call: TRBV19
d_call: NA

cdr3_aa: CAWSADRGTQPQHF
cdr3_nt: TGTGCCTGGAGTGCCGACAGGGGGACTCAGCCCCAGCATTTT
clone_size: NA
j_call: TRBJ1-5
v_call: TRBV30
d_call: TRBD1

cdr3_aa: CASSRGANEKLFF
cdr3_nt: TGTGCCAGCAGCAGGGGGGCTAATGAAAAACTGTTTTTT
clone_size: NA
j_call: TRBJ1-4
v_call: TRBV27
d_call: TRBD1

cdr3_aa: CASSQDGQGRVEQYF
cdr3_nt: TGTGCCAGCAGCCAAGATGGACAGGGAAGAGTCGAGCAGTACTTC
clone_size: NA
j_call: TRBJ2-7
v_call: TRBV7-2
d_call: TRBD1

cdr3_aa: CASSFGSRVGPEAFF
cdr3_nt: TGTGCCAGCAGTTTCGGATCACGAGTGGGCCCTGAAGCTTTCTTT
clone_size: NA
j_call: TRBJ1-1
v_call: TRBV28
d_call: NA

cdr3_aa: CASSSPAGRVAERYNEQFF
cdr3_nt: TGTGCCAGCAGCTCCCCCGCGGGGAGGGTAGCGGAGAGGTACAATGAGCAGTTCTTC
clone_size: NA
j_call: TRBJ2-1
v_call: TRBV5-4
d_call: TRBD2

cdr3_aa: CASSLRGRGTEQFF
cdr3_nt: TGTGCCAGCAGCTTACGCGGGAGGGGGACTGAGCAGTTCTTC
clone_size: NA
j_call: TRBJ2-1
v_call: TRBV7-3
d_call: TRBD2

cdr3_aa: CASSLTVGGGANVLTF
cdr3_nt: TGTGCCAGCAGCTTAACGGTCGGGGGTGGGGCCAACGTCCTGACTTTC
clone_size: NA
j_call: TRBJ2-6
v_call: TRBV11-2
d_call: NA

cdr3_aa: CASSRGGTEAFF
cdr3_nt: TGTGCCAGCAGTAGAGGAGGGACTGAAGCTTTCTTT
clone_size: NA
j_call: TRBJ1-1
v_call: TRBV28
d_call: NA

cdr3_aa: CSALRNYEQYF
cdr3_nt: TGCAGTGCCCTCAGAAACTACGAGCAGTACTTC
clone_size: NA
j_call: TRBJ2-7
v_call: TRBV20-1
d_call: NA